A selection of T cell receptor beta chains follows, all from one sample in a study of blood T cells in healthy people across ages. Each CDR3 protein is one row after TCRdb ran MiXCR on the 5' RACE reads. The sample carries about 830,000 distinct CDR3 sequences, around two thirds recorded once. The sample was blood. Source of these receptors: a man aged 30-40 years in good health. CDR3s include the opening cysteine and the closing phenylalanine or tryptophan. D genes are given only for firm matches. Rows may omit the clone size; those that give it use once, few, many or a size class.

D,J,size,V,DNA,CDR3
TRBD2,TRBJ2-5,few,TRBV7-3,TGTGCCAGCAGCTCCGGGACTAGCTGGGAAGAGACCCAGTACTTC,CASSSGTSWEETQYF
TRBD2,TRBJ2-1,NA,TRBV7-6,TGTGCCAGCAGCCCCGGGACTAGCGGGGGTTCGGACAATGAGCAGTTCTTC,CASSPGTSGGSDNEQFF
NA,TRBJ2-1,few,TRBV7-3,TGTGCCAGCAGCTTAGCGGGGCCAAGCTCCTACAATGAGCAGTTCTTC,CASSLAGPSSYNEQFF
TRBD1,TRBJ1-5,few,TRBV10-3,TGTGCCATCAGATCCGGGACAGGGGGCCATCAGCCCCAGCATTTT,CAIRSGTGGHQPQHF
NA,TRBJ2-7,once,TRBV7-8,TGTGCCAGCAGCTTAGAGGGAGTTCTGGGCGAGCAGTACTTC,CASSLEGVLGEQYF
TRBD2,TRBJ2-5,NA,TRBV6-2/TRBV6-3,TGTGCCAGCGGACCGGGACTAGGTCTGGGCGAGACCCAGTACTTC,CASGPGLGLGETQYF
TRBD1,TRBJ2-7,NA,TRBV5-1,TGCGCCAGCAGCTCGGAACAGGGGTACGAGCAGTACTTC,CASSSEQGYEQYF
NA,TRBJ1-2,NA,TRBV9,TGTGCCAGCCAGAAGAGTAACTATGGCCACACCTTC,CASQKSNYGHTF
TRBD1,TRBJ2-1,NA,TRBV4-3,TGCGCCAGCAGCCGGACTGGACAGGGGGCCTACAATGAGCAGTTCTTC,CASSRTGQGAYNEQFF
NA,TRBJ2-1,NA,TRBV4-3,TGCGCCAGCAGCCAGGAAAGGGCCCTATCTTCCTACAATGAGCGGTTCTTC,CASSQERALSSYNERFF
NA,TRBJ2-7,NA,TRBV7-6,TGTGCCAGCAGCTTAGGGGCGGATTCGACCTACGAGCAGTACTTC,CASSLGADSTYEQYF
NA,TRBJ2-7,NA,TRBV29-1,TGCAGCGTTCTACAGGAAACCTACGAGCAGTACTTC,CSVLQETYEQYF
NA,TRBJ2-4,NA,TRBV28,TGTGCCAGCAGTCCGGCAGGGGCCCAAAACATTCAGTACTTC,CASSPAGAQNIQYF
TRBD1,TRBJ1-1,NA,TRBV2,TGTGCCAGCATAGGGGGCGGCGTCACTGAAGCTTTCTTT,CASIGGGVTEAFF
TRBD1,TRBJ2-3,few,TRBV6-2/TRBV6-3,TGTGCCAGCAGTTACTCGGCTACCACAGGGGGCCGGACGCAGTATTTT,CASSYSATTGGRTQYF
NA,TRBJ1-1,NA,TRBV5-1,TGCGCCAGCAGCTTGTGGACGAACACTGAAGCTTTCTTT,CASSLWTNTEAFF
TRBD1,TRBJ1-2,NA,TRBV29-1,TGCAGCGTAGACAGGACAGGGCAGAGTAACTATGGCTACACCTTC,CSVDRTGQSNYGYTF
TRBD1,TRBJ1-2,once,TRBV5-1,TGCGCCAGCAGCATCTCCCCGGGACAGGGTAGTGTTGACTATGGCTACACCTTC,CASSISPGQGSVDYGYTF
TRBD1,TRBJ1-1,NA,TRBV20-1,TGTAGTGCTACGATTGACAGGGAAACTGAAGCTTTCTTT,CSATIDRETEAFF
NA,TRBJ2-4,NA,TRBV6-2/TRBV6-3,TGTGCCAGCAGTCGCGCCGAACTAGCCAAAAACATTCAGTACTTC,CASSRAELAKNIQYF
TRBD1,TRBJ2-7,once,TRBV20-1,TGCAGTGCATACGCACCGGGACAGGGTTCCTACGAGCAGTACTTC,CSAYAPGQGSYEQYF
NA,TRBJ2-7,once,TRBV11-1,TGTGCCAGCAGGCCAGGGGGGGAAAGGGCAAATGAGCAGTACTTC,CASRPGGERANEQYF
TRBD1,TRBJ2-7,many,TRBV15,TGTGCCACCAGCTCTGCCGGGACAGGCGACGAGCAGTACTTC,CATSSAGTGDEQYF
NA,TRBJ2-7,NA,TRBV6-2/TRBV6-3,TGTGCCAGCAATCCGGGACACTCGAGCTCCTACGAGCAGTACTTC,CASNPGHSSSYEQYF
NA,TRBJ1-4,NA,TRBV4-3,TGCGCCAGCAGCCCCCATATGACAGGAGAAAAACTGTTTTTT,CASSPHMTGEKLFF
NA,TRBJ2-7,NA,TRBV4-3,TGCGCCAGCAGCCCTGACGGGGGTACCTACGAGCAGTACTTC,CASSPDGGTYEQYF
NA,TRBJ2-4,once,TRBV10-3,TGTGCCACCAGGGGGGAAGCCAAAAACATTCAGTACTTC,CATRGEAKNIQYF
TRBD2,TRBJ2-1,NA,TRBV10-3,TGTGCCATCAGTGAGGTGGCTAGCGGGGGGTGTGAGCAGTTCTTC,CAISEVASGGCEQFF
NA,TRBJ2-1,once,TRBV7-9,TGTGCCAGCAGCGTTAGCGGACCGTACAATGAGCAGTTCTTC,CASSVSGPYNEQFF
NA,TRBJ2-3,NA,TRBV5-1,TGCGCCAGCAGCTTGGGCCTCTCCTCTGCTACGCAGTATTTT,CASSLGLSSATQYF
NA,TRBJ2-2,NA,TRBV7-3,TGTGCCAGCAGCTTATTGGGGGCGAAAACCGGGGAGCTGTTTTTT,CASSLLGAKTGELFF
NA,TRBJ2-1,few,TRBV12-3/TRBV12-4,TGTGCCAGCAGTTTTCGCGCCCCTGACAATGAGCAGTTCTTC,CASSFRAPDNEQFF
NA,TRBJ1-1,NA,TRBV7-2,TGTGCCAGCAGCTTAGGGGGACTTTGGAACACTGAAGCTTTCTTT,CASSLGGLWNTEAFF
TRBD2,TRBJ2-1,few,TRBV7-2,TGTGCCAGCAGCGTCGGACTAGGCCCCTTCAATGAGCAGTTCTTC,CASSVGLGPFNEQFF
TRBD1,TRBJ2-1,once,TRBV4-3,TGCGCCAGCAGCCTCGGGACAGGGGGGCGAAGTGAGCAGTTCTTC,CASSLGTGGRSEQFF
NA,TRBJ2-1,few,TRBV12-3/TRBV12-4,TGTGCCAGCAGTGAGGAGGCGGGGGCGGGTTACAATGAGCAGTTCTTC,CASSEEAGAGYNEQFF
TRBD2,TRBJ2-2,once,TRBV5-4,TGTGCCAGCAGCAGGGAGGGACGGCGGAACACCGGGGAGCTGTTTTTT,CASSREGRRNTGELFF
TRBD1,TRBJ2-7,NA,TRBV20-1,TGCAGTGCTAGAGATCTGGGACAGACATACGAGCAGTACTTC,CSARDLGQTYEQYF
TRBD1,TRBJ2-1,NA,TRBV24-1,TGTGCCACCAGTGACCCCGGACAGGGGACGAATGAGCAGTTCTTC,CATSDPGQGTNEQFF
NA,TRBJ1-5,NA,TRBV6-2/TRBV6-3,TGTGCCAGCAGTTACAACTTCCGTAATCAGCCCCAGCATTTT,CASSYNFRNQPQHF